One sample yielded the 20 T cell receptor beta chains listed below, sequenced in a study of human T cells and chemical hapten exposure. TCRdb reprocessed the RACE reads with MiXCR, giving one entry per CDR3 protein. The table has 240,000 or so distinct CDR3 sequences, about 9.4% seen once. Time point noted: pre-sensitization, week 0. Treatment specified: therapeutic diphenylcyclopropenone sensitization with weekly scalp DPC. The sequencing here drew on whole blood, taken in connection with sensitization to the hapten diphenylcyclopropenone (DPC). These receptors were obtained from a middle-aged woman with alopecia areata. Some clones in this sample may be carry-over from other donors' samples.

J is TRBJ2-7 and V is TRBV20-1, with no clear D. This CDR3 is 12 amino acids long. Germline assignment: CDR1 DFQATT and CDR2 SNEGSKA (reference sequence). Deletions cut 4 bases from V and 2 bases from J, with 9 bases between. The CDR3 reads CSATHYPYEQYF. The CDR3 region has the DNA TGCAGTGCTACTCACTACCCCTACGAGCAGTACTTC.

This clonotype was seen a few times. The chain is built from TRBV29-1 and TRBJ1-3; the D is unclear. The CDR3 is 11 residues long. Trimming shortened V by 4 bases and J by 4 bases, and 5 bases separated the two germline ends. The germline CDR1 and CDR2 sequences are SQVTM and ANQGSEA. The DNA for the CDR3 is TGCAGCGTTGCGGAAGGAAACACCATATATTTT. Protein sequence: CSVAEGNTIYF.

The sample holds a few counts of this clonotype. V is TRBV27 and J is TRBJ2-7; no clear D gene. There are 17 residues in the CDR3. Germline values: CDR1 MNHEY, CDR2 SMNVEV (reference sequence). V was clipped by 1 base and J by 6 bases, with 22 bases between them. As DNA, the CDR3 is TGTGCCAGCAGTTTATGGGGTAGGGCAGGAACTTCGGGCGAGCAGTACTTC. Amino acid sequence: CASSLWGRAGTSGEQYF.

The chain joins TRBV5-1 to TRBJ2-1, with D possibly matching TRBD1 (5 bases). The V gene's germline CDR1 is SGHRS and CDR2 YFSETQ. The germline V and J ends were trimmed by 3 bases and 5 bases, with 12 bases remaining between them. The CDR3 spans 14 residues. The CDR3 region is CASSWQGPHNEQFF. Written as DNA, the CDR3 is TGCGCCAGCAGCTGGCAGGGCCCGCACAATGAGCAGTTCTTC. The full variable domain, with the rest looked up from reference TRBV5-1 and TRBJ2-1, is KAGVTQTPRYLIKTRGQQVTLSCSPISGHRSVSWYQQTPGQGLQFLFEYFSETQRNKGNFPGRFSGRQFSNSRSEMNVSTLELGDSALYLCASSWQGPHNEQFFGPGTRLTVL.

V usage is TRBV12-3 or TRBV12-4 and J usage is TRBJ1-2; 10 bases agree with TRBD1. The CDR3 extends over 13 amino acids. The ends lost 6 bases at V and 2 bases at J; junction bases unmatched: 0. CDR3 DNA: TGTGCCAGCAGGGACAGGGGGAACTATGGCTACACCTTC. It is translated as CASRDRGNYGYTF.

This clonotype was recorded many times. The J gene is TRBJ1-2, the V gene TRBV6-1; D remains ambiguous. Per the germline V gene, CDR1 is MNHNS and CDR2 is SASEGT. V was trimmed by 6 bases and J by 1 base, leaving 12 bases between them. The length of the CDR3 is 14 residues. The CDR3 loop is CASSVAYDNYGYTF. The CDR3 DNA is TGTGCCAGCAGCGTTGCGTATGATAACTATGGCTACACCTTC.

This clonotype was counted a few times. The chain joins TRBV20-1 to TRBJ1-5; 8 bases are a match to TRBD1. Germline lookup yields CDR1 DFQATT and CDR2 SNEGSKA (reference sequence). The V segment lost 1 base and the J segment 5 bases; nucleotides outside the gene matches: 7. The CDR3 contains 15 residues. CDR3 coding DNA: TGCAGTGCTAGAGTCCAGGGGGCATGGTATCAGCCCCAGCATTTT. Translating it yields CSARVQGAWYQPQHF.

The rearrangement uses TRBV20-1 and TRBJ1-1, with 9 bases fitting TRBD1. Germline trimming cut 4 bases from V and 1 base from J; bases unmatched to any gene: 22. Germline V CDR1 and CDR2: DFQATT, SNEGSKA (reference sequence). CDR3 length: 20 residues. The CDR3 loop reads CSAKRGGTGPSSPRNTEAFF. The CDR3 DNA sequence: TGCAGTGCTAAAAGGGGCGGGACAGGGCCTTCTAGCCCACGGAACACTGAAGCTTTCTTT.

The chain combines TRBV11-2 with TRBJ2-3; weak D call: TRBD2 (5 bases). This CDR3 is built from 15 residues. The germline gives CDR1 SGHAT, CDR2 FQNNGV. V dropped 3 bases and J dropped 0 bases, with 10 bases sitting between them. In nucleotides, the CDR3 is TGTGCCAGCAGCTTTACAAGGACTAGCACAGATACGCAGTATTTT. Protein: CASSFTRTSTDTQYF.

This clonotype was found a few times. The CDR3: CASSSDVHYEQYF. CDR3 bases: TGTGCCAGCAGCTCGGACGTCCACTACGAGCAGTACTTC. V is TRBV11-1 and J is TRBJ2-7; D call uncertain. The V end was cut by 4 bases, the J end by 3 bases, with 10 bases between. Per germline, CDR1 SGHAT and CDR2 FQDESV (reference sequence). The CDR3 sequence is 13 residues long.

This chain links TRBV20-1 with TRBJ1-6; 8 nucleotides match TRBD1. Germline loops: CDR1 DFQATT, CDR2 SNEGSKA (reference sequence). Germline trimming cut 2 bases from V and 7 bases from J; bases unmatched to any gene: 4. This CDR3 is 14 amino acids long. CDR3 bases: TGCAGTGCTAGACGGGGACAGGCAAATTCACCCCTCCACTTT. The encoded protein is CSARRGQANSPLHF.

This clonotype appeared many times. The gene calls are TRBV12-3 or TRBV12-4 and TRBJ2-1; 11 bases fit TRBD2. There are 15 residues in the CDR3. Trimming took 1 base from V and 10 from J; bases not matched to a gene: 6. CDR3 sequence: CASSLDTSGSGEQFF. The CDR3 bases are TGTGCCAGCAGTTTAGATACTAGCGGGAGTGGGGAGCAGTTCTTC.

The chain uses TRBV2 and TRBJ1-5; D is ambiguous. The CDR3 length is 16 residues. Germline values: CDR1 SNHLY, CDR2 FYNNEI. V lost 4 bases and J lost 0, with 13 bases in between. DNA for the CDR3: TGTGCCAGCAGTGCCGGACGGTTTAATAGCAATCAGCCCCAGCATTTT. It specifies CASSAGRFNSNQPQHF.

In this sample, this clonotype turned up a few times. This chain joins TRBV7-2 and TRBJ2-3; D may be TRBD2 (5 bases). The CDR3 extends over 14 amino acids. V was trimmed by 1 base and J by 4 bases, leaving 9 bases between them. Germline V CDR1 and CDR2: SGHTA, FQGNSA. The CDR3 DNA follows: TGTGCCAGCAGCTTAGAAGGAGGCCCAGATACGCAGTATTTT. This translates into CASSLEGGPDTQYF.

The CDR3 bases are TGTGCCAGCAGTTGGACGGCGGCCCCCGGCTACACCTTC. Translation gives CASSWTAAPGYTF. V usage is TRBV28 and J usage is TRBJ1-2; D is unclear. The germline V gene has CDR1 MDHEN and CDR2 SYDVKM. This CDR3 is 13 amino acids long. V was clipped by 4 bases and J by 8 bases, with 14 bases between them.

A remark on this clonotype: With a much larger clone just one base away, this may be a read error. This rearrangement joins TRBV11-1 to TRBJ2-1, with D perhaps TRBD2 (5 bases). The CDR3 has 11 residues. In germline, CDR1 is SGHAT, CDR2 FQDESV (reference sequence). CDR3 protein: CVSGRYNEQFF. In DNA form, the CDR3 reads TGTGTCAGCGGTCGCTACAATGAGCAGTTCTTC. Complete variable domain (other parts from reference TRBV11-1 and TRBJ2-1): EAEVAQSPRYKITEKSQAVAFWCDPISGHATLYWYRQILGQGPELLVQFQDESVVDDSQLPKDRFSAERLKGVDSTLKIQPAELGDSAMYLCVSGRYNEQFFGPGTRLTVL.

This clonotype was counted many times. This chain uses TRBV4-1 with TRBJ2-3; a possible D gene is TRBD1 (6 bases). Deletions cut 1 base from V and 1 base from J, with 9 bases between. Germline lookup yields CDR1 MGHRA and CDR2 YSYEKL. The CDR3 length is 15 residues. CDR3 coding DNA: TGCGCCAGCAGCCAAGTGGCAGGGGGCACAGATACGCAGTATTTT. Translated: CASSQVAGGTDTQYF.

V is TRBV6-5 and J is TRBJ2-3; no definite D call. With 7 bases removed from V and 7 bases from J, the gap between germline ends came to 18 bases. The CDR3 spans 14 residues. Germline V gene sequence: CDR1 MNHEY, CDR2 SVGAGI. CDR3 coding DNA: TGTGCCAGCACCCTCCCCGGCACCCCGAATACGCAGTATTTT. Translation: CASTLPGTPNTQYF.

This clonotype was counted a few times. This chain links TRBV6-6 with TRBJ2-1, with D perhaps TRBD2 (5 bases). The CDR3 runs 16 residues. Germline CDR1 and CDR2: MNHNY and SVGAGI (reference sequence). Trimming stripped 6 bases from V and 8 bases from J, with 23 bases between. The CDR3, as DNA: TGTGCCAGCAGCCCCCGGTTGAGGGAGAGTGGGGATGAGCAGTTCTTC. As protein: CASSPRLRESGDEQFF.

V usage is TRBV2 and J usage is TRBJ1-1; D unresolved. The CDR3 runs 14 residues. CDR1 is SNHLY, CDR2 FYNNEI, per germline. V shed 7 bases and J shed 5 bases, with 17 bases lying between them. This chain's CDR3 is CASNPYSRGTEAFF. CDR3 nucleotides: TGTGCCAGCAACCCCTACAGCCGCGGTACTGAAGCTTTCTTT.